This note documents a single TCR beta chain sequence. What it binds is unknown. The data stem from a study of Tregs in tolerant kidney transplant recipients. General study findings and limits: Activated donor B cell expansion appeared to reveal the most relevant donor-specific TCRbeta repertoire. Findings come from small patient numbers and require larger validation.

This CDR3 has 20 amino acids. Losses at the gene ends were 0 bases for V and 5 bases for J; bases not matched to a gene: 17. Germline V lookup: CDR1 MGHRA, CDR2 YSYEKL. The repertoire was sequenced with immunoSEQ multiplex PCR; TCRdb's copy has only in-frame clones and lacks some. The sample comprises 110,000 or so clones, roughly 92% of which are singletons, and over 0.5% rests with the top ten. This TCR came from a human donor in good health. The sample taken for sequencing was CD4+ T cells from blood. This rearrangement joins TRBV4-1 to TRBJ1-5; 9 bases are shared with TRBD1. The CDR3 DNA is TGCGCCAGCAGCCAAGATGGGATCCGGGACAGGGTGGTGGGGTATCAGCCCCAGCATTTT. Protein product: CASSQDGIRDRVVGYQPQHF.